The source of this TCR beta chain is a study of T cell repertoires in cytomegalovirus infection. Study at large: TCR beta signatures that were public indicated CMV infection and matching HLA type.

Using its own MiXCR run on the reads, TCRdb lists one record per CDR3 protein. Of under 90,000 distinct CDR3 sequences listed, around 21% were seen once; the top ten hold 60% to 85%. V dropped 5 bases and J dropped 4; count of bases not matched to a gene: 3. The CDR3 has 13 residues. Germline CDR1 is SGHVS and CDR2 is FNYEAQ. This clonotype was observed at least ten times. Antigen: not known. Notes on the study in general: Totalled public TCR beta family frequency picked out people who carried CMV plus the relevant HLA. HLA-C-restricted CMV clonotypes gave the most frequent clonotype in two of eight donors.

The J gene is TRBJ1-2, the V gene TRBV7-6, with 8 bases identical to TRBD1. The receptor was derived from a human donor in good health (CMV status not recorded). Some clones in this sample may be carry-over from other donors' samples. Sample: PBMCs, sequenced either directly or after in vitro stimulation (not recorded which). DNA for the CDR3: TGTGCCAGCAGCCAGGACAGGGTCTATGGCTACACCTTC. Translation gives CASSQDRVYGYTF. The complete variable domain, with remaining parts taken from reference TRBV7-6 and TRBJ1-2, reads GAGVSQSPRYKVTKRGQDVALRCDPISGHVSLYWYRQALGQGPEFLTYFNYEAQQDKSGLPNDRFSAERPEGSISTLTIQRTEQRDSAMYRCASSQDRVYGYTFGSGTRLTVV.